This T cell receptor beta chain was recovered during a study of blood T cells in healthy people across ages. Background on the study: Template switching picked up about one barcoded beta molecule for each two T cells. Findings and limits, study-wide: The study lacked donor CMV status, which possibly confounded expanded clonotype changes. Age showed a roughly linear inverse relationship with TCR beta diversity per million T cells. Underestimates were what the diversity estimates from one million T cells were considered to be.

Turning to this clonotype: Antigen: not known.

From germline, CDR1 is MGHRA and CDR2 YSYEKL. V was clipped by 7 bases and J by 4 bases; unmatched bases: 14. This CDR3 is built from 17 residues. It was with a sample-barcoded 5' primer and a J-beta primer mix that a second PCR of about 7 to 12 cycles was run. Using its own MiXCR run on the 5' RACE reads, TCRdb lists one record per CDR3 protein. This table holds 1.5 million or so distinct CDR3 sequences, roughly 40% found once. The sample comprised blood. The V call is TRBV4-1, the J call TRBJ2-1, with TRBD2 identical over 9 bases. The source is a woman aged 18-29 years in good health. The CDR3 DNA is TGCGCCAGCAACGGGAGGTGGGCTAGCGGGGTTTACAATGAGCAGTTCTTC. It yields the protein CASNGRWASGVYNEQFF.